The source of this TCR beta chain is a study of T-cell reconstitution after alpha-beta-depleted transplantation in children. This clonotype came up many times. Unique molecular identifiers were incorporated when the TCRbeta library was constructed. TCRdb re-derived calls from the PCR reads in MiXCR, one entry per CDR3 protein. The sample has a few hundred thousand distinct CDR3 sequences, approximately 10% seen once. The source of this sequence is a human donor who donated a stem cell graft to a child with acute lymphoblastic leukemia. Sequencing was performed on PBMCs from the stem cell graft donor, taken from the stem cell graft.

The CDR3 DNA sequence: TGCAGCGTTGAAAGTTTACGGGAAGGATGGGGCCAAGAGACCCAGTACTTC. This sequence encodes CSVESLREGWGQETQYF. This rearrangement joins TRBV29-1 to TRBJ2-5; D perhaps matches TRBD2 (5 bases). V was trimmed by 2 bases and J by 1 base, leaving 20 bases between them. The CDR3 loop spans 17 amino acids. CDR1 is SQVTM, CDR2 ANQGSEA, per germline.